One and the same sample provided the 20 T cell receptor beta chains below, sequenced in a study of control samples from healthy donors and cancer patients. The repertoire was sequenced with immunoSEQ multiplex PCR; TCRdb's copy has only in-frame clones and lacks some. The data show around 140,000 clones, about 90% seen once. Sequencing was performed on blood. The receptors originated from a man between 18 and 35 years old in good health.

A note on this clone: Germline and junction disagree at one end, which may indicate a read error. The V gene is TRBV5-1, the J gene TRBJ1-2, with TRBD1 as a possible D gene (5 bases). CDR1 is SGHRS and CDR2 is YFSETQ in the germline V gene. The CDR3 has 12 residues. The DNA of the CDR3 is TGCGCCAGCAGCCTTAGGGACTACGGCTACACCTTC. Protein: CASSLRDYGYTF.

The rearrangement uses TRBV15 and TRBJ2-3; D remains unclear. The germline CDR1 and CDR2 sequences are LNHNV and YYDKDF (reference sequence). Trimming took off 0 bases at V and 3 bases at J, with 1 base between the two ends. The CDR3 consists of 12 residues. The DNA for the CDR3 is TGTGCCACCAGCAGAGATACAGATACGCAGTATTTT. Protein product: CATSRDTDTQYF.

The J gene is TRBJ2-7, the V gene TRBV2; perhaps TRBD1 as D (6 bases). CDR1 is SNHLY and CDR2 is FYNNEI in the germline V gene. Trimming stripped 7 bases from V and 1 base from J, with 20 bases between. CDR3 length: 16 residues. This chain's CDR3 is CASTKSRDISSYEQYF. Here the CDR3 DNA reads TGTGCCAGCACTAAATCCCGGGACATTTCTTCCTACGAGCAGTACTTC.

The chain combines TRBV30 with TRBJ2-7; TRBD1 might be the D (5 bases). The V gene lost 0 bases and the J gene lost 2 bases, with 8 bases spanning the gap. CDR1 is GTSNPN and CDR2 is SVGIG in the germline V gene (reference sequence). The CDR3 spans 13 residues. CDR3 sequence: CAWSVQQAYEQYF. The CDR3, as DNA: TGTGCCTGGAGTGTACAACAGGCCTACGAGCAGTACTTC.

This sequence joins TRBV28 and TRBJ1-2; D not resolved. This CDR3 contains 13 residues. Germline CDR1 and CDR2: MDHEN and SYDVKM. V lost 1 base, J lost 3 bases, and 6 bases lay in between. The CDR3 protein is CASSLLGHYGYTF. Written as DNA, the CDR3 is TGTGCCAGCAGTTTATTGGGCCACTATGGCTACACCTTC.

The genes are TRBV4-1 and TRBJ2-7; D uncertain. V dropped 1 base and J dropped 3 bases, with 13 bases sitting between them. CDR1 and CDR2 from the germline V gene are MGHRA and YSYEKL. This CDR3 is built from 15 residues. In DNA form, the CDR3 reads TGCGCCAGCAGCCAAGCGGGCAGATCGGTCTACGAGCAGTACTTC. This codes for CASSQAGRSVYEQYF.

This clone was recorded once. The chain employs TRBV7-9 and TRBJ2-1, with 9 positions matching TRBD1. J was trimmed by 3 bases and V by 5 bases; bases with no gene match: 8. This CDR3 is 16 amino acids long. Germline values: CDR1 SEHNR, CDR2 FQNEAQ (reference sequence). As DNA, the CDR3 is TGTGCCAGCAGCCCCCACAGGGGGCCTTTCTACAATGAGCAGTTCTTC. Translation gives CASSPHRGPFYNEQFF.

The genes are TRBV3-1 (or the pseudogene TRBV3-2) and TRBJ2-2; D perhaps matches TRBD2 (5 bases). The CDR3 is 15 amino acids. V lost 1 base to trimming and J lost 0 bases, with 6 bases between them. Per germline, CDR1 LGHDT and CDR2 YNNKEL (reference sequence). This CDR3 is CASSQAGTNTGELFF. The CDR3 DNA follows: TGTGCCAGCAGCCAAGCGGGGACGAACACCGGGGAGCTGTTTTTT.

The chain is built from TRBV6-4 and TRBJ1-4; D is uncertain. V lost 2 bases and J 7 bases, leaving 8 bases between the germline ends. Germline loops: CDR1 MRHNA, CDR2 SNTAGT. The CDR3 is 13 amino acids. The CDR3 DNA reads as TGTGCCAGCAGTGACAGGGTCGGTGAAAAACTGTTTTTT. Its translation: CASSDRVGEKLFF.

The rearrangement joins TRBV19 to TRBJ1-1; D perhaps matches TRBD1 (5 bases). Looked up from germline, CDR1 is LNHDA and CDR2 is SQIVND (reference sequence). The length of the CDR3 is 17 residues. V lost 5 bases, J lost 5 bases, and 24 bases lay in between. The CDR3 DNA sequence: TGTGCCAGTAGTGATCCCTTAGTCCGGGGGTTGGGTACTGAAGCTTTCTTT. It is translated as CASSDPLVRGLGTEAFF.

J is TRBJ1-3 and V is TRBV15; D remains unclear. Trimming removed 0 bases from V and 2 bases from J, with 11 bases in between. This CDR3 contains 16 residues. The germline V gene has CDR1 LNHNV and CDR2 YYDKDF (reference sequence). CDR3 in amino acids: CATSRERVGAGNTIYF. CDR3 DNA sequence: TGTGCCACCAGCAGAGAGAGGGTCGGGGCTGGAAACACCATATATTTT.

CDR3 in DNA: TGCGCCAGCAGCCTCGGGACAGGAGAAGAGACCCAGTACTTC. It yields the protein CASSLGTGEETQYF. The chain combines TRBV5-1 with TRBJ2-5, with 8 bases matching TRBD1. V trimming: 4 bases; J trimming: 3 bases; junction bases outside the gene matches: 5. Germline V gene data show CDR1 as SGHRS and CDR2 as YFSETQ. The CDR3 runs 14 residues.

The V call is TRBV10-3, the J call TRBJ2-2; unclear D gene. V shed 6 bases and J shed 0 bases, with 14 bases lying between them. The germline gives CDR1 ENHRY, CDR2 SYGVKD. The CDR3 runs 16 residues. The CDR3 protein is CAISTGEFANTGELFF. As DNA, the CDR3 is TGTGCCATCAGCACTGGGGAATTCGCGAACACCGGGGAGCTGTTTTTT.

CDR3 DNA: TGTGCCAGCAGCAAGGGACTAGCGGGGGGCGGAGAGACCCAGTACTTC. Its translation is CASSKGLAGGGETQYF. The V gene is TRBV7-2, the J gene TRBJ2-5, with TRBD2 matching 15 bases. Trimming took 5 bases from V and 4 from J; bases not matched to a gene: 5. This CDR3 spans 16 amino acids. Looked up from germline, CDR1 is SGHTA and CDR2 is FQGNSA.

The chain joins TRBV18 to TRBJ1-2; 9 bases are a match to TRBD1. The CDR3 has 14 amino acids. Looked up from germline, CDR1 is KGHSH and CDR2 is LQKENI. Trimming removed 3 bases from V and 8 bases from J; junction bases left unmatched: 7. This CDR3 reads CASSPGQGVVGYTF. The CDR3 bases are TGTGCCAGCTCACCGGGACAGGGCGTAGTGGGCTACACCTTC.

The V gene is TRBV4-2, the J gene TRBJ1-2; 7 bases match TRBD1. CDR1 and CDR2 (germline): LGHNA, YNFKEQ. The junction had 11 bases not matched to a gene; V was cut back by 1 base and J by 6 bases. The CDR3 has 16 residues. DNA of the CDR3: TGTGCCAGCAGCCAAGTTCGAGGACAGGATTTAGATGGCTACACCTTC. This sequence encodes CASSQVRGQDLDGYTF.

The genes are TRBV13 and TRBJ1-1, with a possible D match to TRBD1 (5 bases). The V gene's germline CDR1 is PRHDT and CDR2 FYEKMQ (reference sequence). V dropped 3 bases and J dropped 1 base, with 12 bases sitting between them. The CDR3 covers 15 residues. CDR3 protein: CASSFRSGGNTEAFF. For the CDR3, the DNA is TGTGCCAGCAGCTTTCGGTCGGGGGGGAACACTGAAGCTTTCTTT.

The V and J genes are TRBV19 and TRBJ2-3; 7 bases align to TRBD1. The J segment lost 3 bases and the V segment lost 7 bases, leaving 10 bases of the junction unmatched. The CDR3 totals 15 residues. Germline V lookup: CDR1 LNHDA, CDR2 SQIVND (reference sequence). The CDR3 region is CASTDDRDETDTQYF. CDR3 sequence (DNA): TGTGCCAGTACCGACGACAGGGACGAAACAGATACGCAGTATTTT. Looking up the rest from reference TRBV19 and TRBJ2-3 gives the full variable domain: DGGITQSPKYLFRKEGQNVTLSCEQNLNHDAMYWYRQDPGQGLRLIYYSQIVNDFQKGDIAEGYSVSREKKESFPLTVTSAQKNPTAFYLCASTDDRDETDTQYFGPGTRLTVL.

V gene TRBV7-9 combines with J gene TRBJ1-4; D unclear. V was clipped by 1 base and J by 8 bases, with 11 bases between them. This CDR3 is built from 14 residues. Germline V lookup: CDR1 SEHNR, CDR2 FQNEAQ (reference sequence). The CDR3 bases are TGTGCCAGCAGCTTAGGTTCGGGAGAAGAAAAACTGTTTTTT. It yields the protein CASSLGSGEEKLFF.

This clone was found once. The rearrangement uses TRBV5-1 and TRBJ2-7, with TRBD1 identical over 7 bases. With 4 bases clipped from V and 2 bases from J, the junction kept 6 bases outside the gene matches. Looked up from germline, CDR1 is SGHRS and CDR2 is YFSETQ. This CDR3 is 14 amino acids long. This chain's CDR3 is CASSATGQPYEQYF. The CDR3 DNA sequence: TGCGCCAGCAGCGCTACGGGACAGCCCTACGAGCAGTACTTC.